Each of the 25 T cell receptor beta chains below was sequenced from the same sample in a study of cytomegalovirus exposure and HLA in healthy donors (dated by TCRdb to about 2017). The library was built by means of the immunoSEQ multiplex PCR assay. A mixture of 60 forward primers for TCR Vbeta segments and 13 reverse primers for TCR Jbeta segments was used in the multiplex PCR. Sourced from immuneACCESS, this table was stored by TCRdb with only in-frame sequences that have V and J called. A share of the clones is absent; for the studies checked, an unresolved V gene accounts for under half, and the remainder has no known explanation. The sample table records 90,000 to 140,000 clones; about 83% of these occur just once. The ten largest clones capture 6.1% of the sample. The sequencing sample was made of PBMCs. These receptors were obtained from a man aged 18 to 30 in good health and CMV-seronegative.

The DNA of the CDR3 is TGTGCCAGCAGCCCCCGGGGACTAGCGGACCAAGAGACCCAGTACTTC. It translates to CASSPRGLADQETQYF. V gene TRBV28 combines with J gene TRBJ2-5; 11 positions match TRBD2. CDR3 size: 16 residues. Trimming removed 6 bases from V and 0 bases from J; junction bases left unmatched: 6. Germline CDR1 is MDHEN and CDR2 is SYDVKM.

The chain combines TRBV19 with TRBJ1-4; 7 bases line up with TRBD1. The CDR3 extends over 14 amino acids. The germline V gene encodes CDR1 LNHDA and CDR2 SQIVND (reference sequence). The V segment lost 4 bases and the J segment 7 bases; nucleotides outside the gene matches: 6. CDR3 protein: CASSRGGSIEKLFF. In DNA, the CDR3 is TGTGCCAGTAGTAGAGGGGGCTCAATTGAAAAACTGTTTTTT. Complete variable domain (other parts from reference TRBV19 and TRBJ1-4): DGGITQSPKYLFRKEGQNVTLSCEQNLNHDAMYWYRQDPGQGLRLIYYSQIVNDFQKGDIAEGYSVSREKKESFPLTVTSAQKNPTAFYLCASSRGGSIEKLFFGSGTQLSVL.

The chain links TRBV29-1 to TRBJ2-5; D not resolved. The germline CDR1 and CDR2 sequences are SQVTM and ANQGSEA. Trimming took 6 bases from V and 3 from J, leaving 5 bases between them. This CDR3 is built from 10 residues. In DNA form, the CDR3 reads TGCAGCGTCGGAGAAGAGACCCAGTACTTC. Its protein is CSVGEETQYF.

This rearrangement joins TRBV6-1 to TRBJ1-2, with D unclear. Per germline, CDR1 MNHNS and CDR2 SASEGT. This CDR3 is built from 14 residues. V was cut by 5 bases and J by 0 bases, with 10 bases left in between. CDR3 in DNA: TGTGCCAGCAGTTTCGAGGCCGCTAACTATGGCTACACCTTC. Translation: CASSFEAANYGYTF.

The chain uses TRBV20-1 and TRBJ2-1; D not resolved. Germline CDR1 is DFQATT and CDR2 is SNEGSKA (reference sequence). V shed 5 bases and J shed 7 bases, with 6 bases lying between them. The length of the CDR3 is 10 residues. In DNA, the CDR3 is TGCAGTGCTCTGCGAAATGAGCAGTTCTTC. Translating it yields CSALRNEQFF.

This clone came up a few times. The chain links TRBV7-9 to TRBJ2-2, with D hard to call. V was trimmed by 1 base and J by 6 bases, leaving 6 bases between them. The CDR3 has 13 amino acids. CDR1 SEHNR and CDR2 FQNEAQ come from the germline V gene (reference sequence). The CDR3 sequence is CASSLVSAGELFF. CDR3 coding DNA: TGTGCCAGCAGCTTAGTTTCCGCCGGGGAGCTGTTTTTT.

As concerns this clone: Other DNA sequences within the sample encode an identical CDR3. V and J are TRBV6-5 and TRBJ1-2, with D tentatively TRBD1 (6 bases). CDR3 length: 14 amino acids. The V end lost 6 bases, the J end lost 2 bases, and 13 bases lay between the germline ends. Germline V lookup: CDR1 MNHEY, CDR2 SVGAGI. The CDR3: CASSGTSNNYGYTF. The CDR3 nucleotides read TGTGCCAGCAGCGGGACATCGAACAACTATGGCTACACCTTC.

The table lists this clone with a count of one. The CDR3 nucleotides read TGTGCCAGCAGGGCGGGTCGCGTTAGCGGTCAGCCCCAGCATTTT. Translated, it gives CASRAGRVSGQPQHF. The V gene is TRBV6-5, the J gene TRBJ1-5, with D unresolved. The CDR3 is 15 amino acids. Trimming removed 6 bases at V and 6 bases at J, with 18 bases between. Germline V CDR1 and CDR2: MNHEY, SVGAGI.

On this clone: The junction departs from the called germline gene at one end, perhaps through a read error. The chain joins TRBV6-4 to TRBJ2-1; 10 positions agree with TRBD1. This CDR3 has 14 amino acids. CDR1 and CDR2 (germline): MRHNA, SNTAGT. CDR3 nucleotide sequence: TGTGCCGGCAGTTACGGACAGGGGGGACGTGAGCAGTTCTTC. This gives the protein CAGSYGQGGREQFF.

The chain joins TRBV4-3 to TRBJ1-2; perhaps TRBD1 as D (6 bases). This CDR3 has 14 residues. Trimming took off 2 bases at V and 4 bases at J, with 11 bases between the two ends. From germline, CDR1 is LGHNA and CDR2 YSLEER. CDR3 bases: TGCGCCAGCAGCCAAATACAGGGCCCCTATGGCTACACCTTC. Translating gives CASSQIQGPYGYTF.

The chain joins TRBV5-1 to TRBJ2-1; 12 nucleotides align to TRBD2. Germline CDR1 reads SGHRS; CDR2 reads YFSETQ. The CDR3 is made up of 15 amino acids. The ends lost 4 bases at V and 7 bases at J; junction bases unmatched: 6. The CDR3 here is CASSPGTSGQNEQFF. The CDR3 nucleotides are TGCGCCAGCAGCCCCGGGACTAGCGGGCAGAATGAGCAGTTCTTC.

Remarks on this clone: The same CDR3 can be traced to other DNA sequences in this sample. In DNA form, the CDR3 reads TGTGCCAGCTCACCCGACAGAGACTATGGCTACACCTTC. Its protein product is CASSPDRDYGYTF. The chain is built from TRBV18 and TRBJ1-2, with D possibly TRBD1 on 5 matching bases. CDR3 size: 13 residues. Trimming took off 3 bases at V and 3 bases at J, with 8 bases between the two ends. Germline assignment: CDR1 KGHSH and CDR2 LQKENI.

This clone was observed once. The V and J genes are TRBV7-6 and TRBJ2-2, with D hard to call. This CDR3 region has 13 residues. Germline CDR1 is SGHVS and CDR2 is FNYEAQ. Trimming took 5 bases from V and 8 from J, leaving 12 bases between them. This CDR3 is CASSLIEAGELFF. Written as DNA, the CDR3 is TGTGCCAGCAGCCTCATCGAGGCGGGGGAGCTGTTTTTT. Full variable domain (remainder filled in from reference TRBV7-6 and TRBJ2-2): GAGVSQSPRYKVTKRGQDVALRCDPISGHVSLYWYRQALGQGPEFLTYFNYEAQQDKSGLPNDRFSAERPEGSISTLTIQRTEQRDSAMYRCASSLIEAGELFFGEGSRLTVL.

This clone was recorded a few times. The rearrangement links TRBV6-4 to TRBJ2-1, with TRBD2 matching 11 bases. The CDR3 loop spans 15 amino acids. With 5 bases clipped from V and 2 bases from J, the junction kept 2 bases outside the gene matches. Germline CDR1 is MRHNA and CDR2 is SNTAGT. CDR3 protein: CASSTLAGAYNEQFF. The CDR3 nucleotides read TGTGCCAGCAGTACACTAGCGGGAGCCTACAATGAGCAGTTCTTC.

The J gene is TRBJ1-4, the V gene TRBV5-5, with 9 nucleotides matching TRBD1. The V gene end was trimmed by 1 base and the J gene end by 7 bases; junction bases not matched to a gene: 2. The CDR3 contains 14 residues. The germline V gene has CDR1 SGHKS and CDR2 YYEKEE (reference sequence). Here the CDR3 reads CASSLQQGAEKLFF. Here the CDR3 DNA reads TGTGCCAGCAGCTTGCAACAGGGGGCTGAAAAACTGTTTTTT.

The chain's CDR3 is CASSFSEETQYF. CDR3 nucleotides: TGTGCCAGCAGCTTTTCTGAAGAGACCCAGTACTTC. This chain uses TRBV11-2 with TRBJ2-5; D is uncertain. In germline, CDR1 is SGHAT, CDR2 FQNNGV. The CDR3 runs to 12 residues. The ends were cut back, 3 bases at V and 3 bases at J, with 5 bases in the middle. The whole variable domain, filled in from reference TRBV11-2 and TRBJ2-5, reads EAGVAQSPRYKIIEKRQSVAFWCNPISGHATLYWYQQILGQGPKLLIQFQNNGVVDDSQLPKDRFSAERLKGVDSTLKIQPAKLEDSAVYLCASSFSEETQYFGPGTRLLVL.

The chain employs TRBV9 and TRBJ2-7; 12 bases match TRBD2. CDR1 is SGDLS and CDR2 is YYNGEE in the germline V gene. The length of the CDR3 is 15 residues. V trimming: 3 bases; J trimming: 6 bases; junction bases outside the gene matches: 7. The CDR3 here is CASSETSGSSSEQYF. In DNA, the CDR3 is TGTGCCAGCAGCGAGACTAGCGGGAGTTCGTCCGAGCAGTACTTC.

This clone was detected only a few times. CDR3 sequence (DNA): TGCGCCAGCAGCGCAAGGGGGATAACTAATGAAAAACTGTTTTTT. Amino acid sequence: CASSARGITNEKLFF. The V call is TRBV5-1, the J call TRBJ1-4; D is perhaps TRBD1 (6 bases). CDR3 length equals 15 residues. The germline V and J ends were trimmed by 4 bases and 1 base, with 11 bases remaining between them. The germline V gene has CDR1 SGHRS and CDR2 YFSETQ.

This clone was found a few times. The genes are TRBV6-5 and TRBJ1-5; TRBD1 matches 8 bases. Germline CDR1 MNHEY, CDR2 SVGAGI. The CDR3 is 14 amino acids. The J segment lost 8 bases and the V segment lost 6 bases, leaving 9 bases of the junction unmatched. Here the CDR3 DNA reads TGTGCCAGCAGCTACGGACAGGGAACGGAGCCCCAGCATTTT. Its protein is CASSYGQGTEPQHF.

The gene calls are TRBV4-2 and TRBJ2-1; 9 bases line up with TRBD2. Germline V gene sequence: CDR1 LGHNA, CDR2 YNFKEQ. Trimming removed 0 bases from V and 8 bases from J; junction bases left unmatched: 14. The CDR3 contains 18 residues. The CDR3 loop reads CASSQDTFGGRAVDEQFF. CDR3 nucleotides: TGTGCCAGCAGCCAAGATACCTTTGGCGGGAGGGCCGTGGATGAGCAGTTCTTC.

V is TRBV7-2 and J is TRBJ2-3; TRBD2 matches at 14 bases. Germline lookup yields CDR1 SGHTA and CDR2 FQGNSA. The CDR3 sequence is 16 residues long. After removal of 5 bases from V and 6 bases from J, the junction contained 7 bases not matched to a gene. As DNA, the CDR3 is TGTGCCAGCAGCCGATCGGGACTAGCGGGAGCCGATACGCAGTATTTT. This gives the protein CASSRSGLAGADTQYF.

This clone was recorded once. The chain carries TRBV5-1 and TRBJ1-2; TRBD1 aligns across 10 bases. The junction had 8 bases not matched to a gene; V was cut back by 5 bases and J by 7 bases. Germline V CDR1 and CDR2: SGHRS, YFSETQ. The CDR3 covers 14 residues. CDR3 region: CASRDTDRGLGYTF. CDR3 DNA sequence: TGCGCCAGCAGGGATACCGACAGGGGGCTTGGCTACACCTTC.

V is TRBV7-8 and J is TRBJ2-7; 9 bases agree with TRBD2. The CDR3 is 15 amino acids. The V gene end was trimmed by 6 bases and the J gene end by 6 bases; junction bases not matched to a gene: 12. The germline CDR1 and CDR2 sequences are SGHVS and FQNEAQ. The CDR3 DNA reads as TGTGCCAGCAGATCTCAGTCGGGACTAGCATCCGAGCAGTACTTC. Encoded protein: CASRSQSGLASEQYF.

The chain recombines TRBV29-1 with TRBJ2-1, with D maybe TRBD2 (7 bases). The V end was cut by 6 bases, the J end by 7 bases, with 16 bases between. Germline V gene sequence: CDR1 SQVTM, CDR2 ANQGSEA. The CDR3 sequence is 13 residues long. The CDR3 loop is CSVRLAGANEQFF. The CDR3 DNA sequence: TGCAGCGTCCGACTAGCAGGGGCAAATGAGCAGTTCTTC.

The chain recombines TRBV29-1 with TRBJ2-5, with D hard to call. Trimming pared 7 bases from V and 1 base from J, leaving 13 bases between. Germline lookup yields CDR1 SQVTM and CDR2 ANQGSEA. This CDR3 region has 13 residues. This CDR3 is CSARWAVQETQYF. CDR3 nucleotides: TGCAGCGCCCGCTGGGCAGTCCAAGAGACCCAGTACTTC.